The rows below give T cell receptor beta chains drawn from one sample of a study of blood T cell repertoires in COVID-19. TCRdb's copy holds only in-frame clones and misses some; the assay was immunoSEQ multiplex PCR. Of 70,000 to 95,000 clones listed, about four fifths are singletons. Sequencing input: peripheral blood. The receptors stem from a woman in her seventies with acute or convalescent COVID-19. Both conserved end residues are part of each CDR3. D genes are given only for firm matches. Clone size is stated in some rows and not others, as once, few, many or a class when expanded.

v_call	clone_size	j_call	d_call	cdr3_aa	cdr3_nt
TRBV6-2/TRBV6-3	.	TRBJ2-5	.	CASSPPRTDQETQYF	TGTGCCAGCAGTCCCCCCCGGACAGACCAAGAGACCCAGTACTTC
TRBV7-9	once	TRBJ2-7	TRBD1	CASSARRDRNWRGDF	TGTGCCAGCAGCGCCCGACGGGACAGAAATTGGCGTGGGGACTTC
TRBV7-9	.	TRBJ1-1	.	CASSLGWQNTEAFF	TGTGCCAGCAGCTTAGGATGGCAGAACACTGAAGCTTTCTTT
TRBV28	.	TRBJ1-6	TRBD1	CASSLSRGRGNSPLHF	TGTGCCAGCAGTTTAAGTAGGGGGCGAGGCAATTCACCCCTCCACTTT
TRBV4-1	.	TRBJ2-5	.	CASSQDPRGETQYF	TGCGCCAGCAGCCAAGACCCCCGGGGAGAGACCCAGTACTTC
TRBV18	few	TRBJ1-5	TRBD1	CASSPTPGQGQWPQHF	TGTGCCAGCTCGCCCACCCCCGGACAGGGACAATGGCCCCAGCATTTT
TRBV6-6	.	TRBJ1-1	TRBD1	CASSYTIQGVNTEAFF	TGTGCCAGCAGTTACACAATACAGGGGGTGAACACTGAAGCTTTCTTT
TRBV5-1	.	TRBJ2-7	TRBD2	CASSKTSGRTYEQYF	TGCGCCAGCAGCAAGACTAGCGGGAGAACCTACGAGCAGTACTTC
TRBV5-1	.	TRBJ2-6	.	CASSYGGSGANVLTF	TGCGCCAGCAGCTACGGGGGCTCTGGGGCCAACGTCCTGACTTTC
TRBV11-2	.	TRBJ2-5	TRBD2	CASSFGAGVWETQYF	TGTGCCAGCAGCTTCGGAGCGGGAGTCTGGGAGACCCAGTACTTC
TRBV7-9	.	TRBJ2-1	.	CASSLHSNEQFF	TGTGCCAGCAGCTTACACAGCAATGAGCAGTTCTTC
TRBV6-5	once	TRBJ1-6	.	CASSYSNRENSPLHF	TGTGCCAGCAGTTACTCGAACAGGGAAAATTCACCCCTCCACTTT
TRBV12-3/TRBV12-4	.	TRBJ1-6	.	CASSPDSISPLHF	TGTGCCAGCAGCCCGGACAGCATTTCACCCCTCCACTTT
TRBV24-1	.	TRBJ2-5	.	CATSDGHLLRSQETQYF	TGTGCCACCAGTGATGGACATCTTCTCAGGAGCCAAGAGACCCAGTACTTC
TRBV5-7	.	TRBJ1-5	.	CASSYQQGRCNQPQHF	TGTGCCAGCAGCTACCAACAGGGTAGGTGCAATCAGCCCCAGCATTTT
TRBV28	once	TRBJ2-2	.	CASSSTGELFF	TGTGCCAGCAGTTCTACCGGGGAGCTGTTTTTT
TRBV5-1	once	TRBJ1-2	.	CASSRDGLANYGYTF	TGCGCCAGCAGCCGGGACGGACTAGCTAACTATGGCTACACCTTC
TRBV19	once	TRBJ1-5	.	CASSIQANQPQHF	TGTGCCAGTAGCATCCAGGCGAATCAGCCCCAGCATTTT
TRBV7-2	.	TRBJ2-5	.	CASSRGYETQYF	TGTGCCAGCAGCAGGGGCTATGAGACCCAGTACTTC
TRBV7-2	.	TRBJ2-7	.	CASSLDPTGYEQYF	TGTGCCAGCAGCTTAGACCCTACCGGCTACGAGCAGTACTTC
TRBV14	many	TRBJ2-7	.	CASSRASAWASYEQYF	TGTGCCAGCAGCCGGGCTAGCGCCTGGGCCTCCTACGAGCAGTACTTC
TRBV10-3	.	TRBJ2-1	.	CAISDPVAGSYNEQFF	TGTGCCATCAGTGATCCGGTCGCGGGCTCCTACAATGAGCAGTTCTTC
TRBV5-6	.	TRBJ1-2	.	CASSLEIAGPFYGYTF	TGTGCCAGCAGCTTGGAGATCGCAGGGCCGTTCTATGGCTACACCTTC
TRBV5-1	.	TRBJ2-1	TRBD1	CASSTLTGGNEQFF	TGCGCCAGCAGCACGCTGACAGGGGGCAATGAGCAGTTCTTC
TRBV28	.	TRBJ2-7	.	CASSSLDRRLSYEQYF	TGTGCCAGCAGTTCGTTAGACAGGCGCCTCTCCTACGAGCAGTACTTC
TRBV19	.	TRBJ1-1	TRBD1	CASSRQGAHTEAFF	TGTGCCAGTAGTAGACAGGGGGCGCACACTGAAGCTTTCTTT
TRBV27	.	TRBJ2-1	.	CASSLSPSSYNEQFF	TGTGCCAGCAGTCTTAGCCCGAGCTCCTACAATGAGCAGTTCTTC
TRBV18	.	TRBJ1-4	.	CASSPGRTRTNEKLFF	TGTGCCAGCTCACCAGGCAGAACCCGAACTAATGAAAAACTGTTTTTT
TRBV6-4	few	TRBJ2-6	.	CASSGPSGSGANVLTF	TGTGCCAGCAGTGGGCCGAGCGGCTCTGGGGCCAACGTCCTGACTTTC
TRBV9	.	TRBJ2-1	TRBD1	CASSVRGQGFNEQFF	TGTGCCAGCAGCGTTAGGGGACAGGGATTTAATGAGCAGTTCTTC
TRBV5-4	.	TRBJ1-3	.	CASSPRAGTSGNTIYF	TGTGCCAGCAGCCCCCGTGCGGGGACCTCTGGAAACACCATATATTTT
TRBV5-4	.	TRBJ2-7	TRBD1	CASSPRDRGLFGYEQYF	TGTGCCAGCAGCCCCCGGGACAGGGGGCTTTTTGGTTACGAGCAGTACTTC
TRBV9	.	TRBJ2-2	.	CASRSQGTGELFF	TGTGCCAGCAGAAGTCAGGGCACCGGGGAGCTGTTTTTT
TRBV15	.	TRBJ2-1	TRBD2	CATSRGGSSYNEQFF	TGTGCCACCAGCAGGGGAGGGAGCTCCTACAATGAGCAGTTCTTC
TRBV19	few	TRBJ1-3	TRBD1	CASSTLDRERNTIYF	TGTGCCAGTAGTACATTGGACAGGGAAAGAAACACCATATATTTT
TRBV19	.	TRBJ1-5	TRBD1	CASRPEQGFGNQPQHF	TGTGCCAGTAGGCCCGAACAGGGGTTTGGCAATCAGCCCCAGCATTTT
TRBV11-2	.	TRBJ1-1	TRBD1	CASSSDRDTEAFF	TGTGCCAGCAGCTCCGACAGGGACACTGAAGCTTTCTTT
TRBV11-3	few	TRBJ2-1	TRBD2	CASSLGSGDYNEQFF	TGTGCCAGCAGCTTAGGTAGCGGGGACTACAATGAGCAGTTCTTC
TRBV11-2	few	TRBJ1-4	.	CASSQEGSGLGKLFF	TGTGCCAGCAGCCAAGAGGGCTCAGGTCTGGGAAAACTGTTTTTT
TRBV13	.	TRBJ2-1	TRBD2	CASSLLLAADNEQFF	TGTGCCAGCAGCTTATTACTAGCGGCCGACAATGAGCAGTTCTTC
TRBV14	.	TRBJ2-2	.	CASSQDRVRTGELFF	TGTGCCAGCAGCCAAGACAGGGTACGCACCGGGGAGCTGTTTTTT
TRBV15	.	TRBJ2-1	.	CATSAGRVNEQFF	TGTGCCACCAGCGCGGGACGAGTCAATGAGCAGTTCTTC
TRBV11-2	.	TRBJ1-1	.	CASSFVFTEAFF	TGTGCCAGCAGCTTCGTCTTCACTGAAGCTTTCTTT
TRBV11-2	.	TRBJ1-1	TRBD1	CASSPRTGVNTEAFF	TGTGCCAGCAGCCCGAGGACAGGAGTGAACACTGAAGCTTTCTTT
TRBV5-1	.	TRBJ2-7	TRBD1	CASSLAGQGAYEQYF	TGCGCCAGCAGCTTGGCGGGACAGGGGGCCTACGAGCAGTACTTC
TRBV20-1	.	TRBJ1-5	.	CSASLASGSNQPQHF	TGCAGTGCTAGTTTGGCTAGCGGGAGCAATCAGCCCCAGCATTTT
TRBV6-1	.	TRBJ1-5	.	CASSEASVRPQHF	TGTGCCAGCAGTGAAGCTAGTGTGAGGCCCCAGCATTTT
TRBV6-5	.	TRBJ2-1	.	CASSWGDGHNEQFF	TGTGCCAGCAGTTGGGGGGACGGTCACAATGAGCAGTTCTTC
TRBV2	once	TRBJ1-3	.	CASSLTGGNTIYF	TGTGCCAGCAGTCTCACAGGGGGAAACACCATATATTTT
TRBV19	.	TRBJ2-4	TRBD2	CASSMLAGGLNIQYF	TGTGCCAGTAGTATGCTAGCGGGAGGTCTAAACATTCAGTACTTC
TRBV6-2/TRBV6-3	.	TRBJ2-2	TRBD2	CASSYPKGSGYTGELFF	TGTGCCAGCAGTTACCCTAAGGGTAGCGGGTACACCGGGGAGCTGTTTTTT
TRBV18	.	TRBJ2-1	TRBD2	CASSPTLSAGGFF	TGTGCCAGCTCACCCACACTGTCGGCGGGGGGGTTCTTC
TRBV6-5	once	TRBJ1-2	TRBD1	CASSKPGQGRGYTF	TGTGCCAGCAGTAAACCTGGACAGGGTAGGGGCTACACCTTC
TRBV7-9	few	TRBJ1-5	.	CASSLGTANQPQHF	TGTGCCAGCAGCTTAGGGACAGCTAATCAGCCCCAGCATTTT
TRBV9	.	TRBJ1-5	TRBD1	CASSVGGQLNQPQHF	TGTGCCAGCAGCGTAGGGGGACAGCTCAATCAGCCCCAGCATTTT